Given below is one TCR beta chain in context. The target antigen is unknown. PCR was performed a second time for about 7 to 11 cycles using a sample-barcoded 5' primer and a J-beta primer mix. Carrying 12 random nucleotides, a template-switch adaptor labeled each individual cDNA molecule. TCRdb analysed the 5' RACE reads with MiXCR anew, one entry per CDR3 protein. The table shows roughly 800,000 distinct CDR3 sequences, with more than 45% occurring only once. The V and J ends lost 6 bases and 1 base, in that order; junction bases with no gene match: 6. There are 15 residues in the CDR3. This sample is part of a study of blood T cells in healthy people across ages. Study-level findings and limits: Across the age range, TCR beta diversity per million T cells fell in a roughly linear way.

Sequencing used blood. The rearrangement links TRBV12-3 or TRBV12-4 to TRBJ2-3; 8 bases fit TRBD2. The sequence derives from a man aged 30 to 39 in good health. CDR3 coding DNA: TGTGCCAGCAGGGTAGCGGGATCCGGCACAGATACGCAGTATTTT. This encodes CASRVAGSGTDTQYF.